A single sample is the source of the 20 T cell receptor beta chains below, sequenced in a study. One entry per CDR3 protein results from TCRdb running MiXCR on the RT-PCR reads. The sample yields around 700,000 distinct CDR3 sequences, 11% to 15% seen once. What was sequenced was memory CD4+ T cells from blood. These receptors all stem from a female donor in good health, serving as a healthy control.

This clonotype was detected only a few times. CDR3: CASSSPGQGKPLHF. CDR3 in DNA: TGTGCCAGCAGCTCGCCGGGACAGGGCAAACCCCTCCACTTT. The gene calls are TRBV5-4 and TRBJ1-6; TRBD1 aligns across 9 bases. The length of the CDR3 is 14 residues. V was clipped by 3 bases and J by 12 bases; unmatched bases: 7. Germline loops: CDR1 SGHNT, CDR2 YYREEE (reference sequence).

This clonotype was observed a handful of times. V is TRBV12-3 or TRBV12-4 and J is TRBJ2-4; 7 bases map to TRBD2. Germline trimming cut 1 base from V and 3 bases from J; bases unmatched to any gene: 0. The CDR3 sequence is 14 residues long. The DNA for the CDR3 is TGTGCCAGCAGTTTAGGGACTAGCAAAAACATTCAGTACTTC. Amino acid sequence: CASSLGTSKNIQYF.

The rearrangement links TRBV5-1 to TRBJ2-5; possibly TRBD2 for D (6 bases). Trimming removed 6 bases at V and 5 bases at J, with 11 bases between. This CDR3 region has 12 residues. Germline CDR1 SGHRS, CDR2 YFSETQ. CDR3: CASNKEGETQYF. The DNA for the CDR3 is TGCGCCAGCAATAAGGAGGGGGAGACCCAGTACTTC.

A few counts support this clonotype. The chain combines TRBV20-1 with TRBJ1-2; 7 bases are shared with TRBD1. V was clipped by 5 bases and J by 8 bases; unmatched bases: 14. Germline V gene sequence: CDR1 DFQATT, CDR2 SNEGSKA (reference sequence). The length of the CDR3 is 14 residues. In DNA form, the CDR3 reads TGCAGTGCTGCTACAGGGGCGTCTTATTACGGCTACACCTTC. It yields the protein CSAATGASYYGYTF.

This chain links TRBV28 with TRBJ1-2; no firm D call. V was clipped by 4 bases and J by 7 bases, with 19 bases between them. This CDR3 is 15 amino acids long. Germline values: CDR1 MDHEN, CDR2 SYDVKM. The CDR3 sequence: CASSSISGAMGGYTF. As DNA, the CDR3 is TGTGCCAGCAGTTCCATCAGTGGTGCAATGGGTGGCTACACCTTC.

This clonotype was detected only a few times. The gene calls are TRBV18 and TRBJ1-1; 10 nucleotides agree with TRBD1. The V gene end was trimmed by 10 bases and the J gene end by 5 bases; junction bases not matched to a gene: 13. The CDR3 is made up of 15 amino acids. CDR1 KGHSH and CDR2 LQKENI come from the germline V gene. The DNA of the CDR3 is TGTGCCACCGAACCAGGGACAGGGGCAAGGACTGAAGCTTTCTTT. Translating gives CATEPGTGARTEAFF.

The V gene is TRBV24-1, the J gene TRBJ2-1; D uncertain. CDR1 and CDR2 (germline): KGHDR, SFDVKD. This CDR3 has 15 amino acids. V dropped 3 bases and J dropped 4 bases, with 12 bases sitting between them. The DNA of the CDR3 is TGTGCCACCAGTGATCCGAATCGCGTTTACAATGAGCAGTTCTTC. This sequence encodes CATSDPNRVYNEQFF.

A few counts support this clonotype. The rearrangement links TRBV9 to TRBJ1-5; perhaps TRBD1 as D (5 bases). The CDR3 runs 15 residues. Deletions cut 3 bases from V and 1 base from J, with 11 bases between. Germline loops: CDR1 SGDLS, CDR2 YYNGEE. The CDR3 DNA follows: TGTGCCAGCAGCGAAGGTTGGGACAGCAATCAGCCCCAGCATTTT. This gives the protein CASSEGWDSNQPQHF.

The chain is built from TRBV5-1 and TRBJ2-6; tentatively, D is TRBD2 (5 bases). The CDR3 spans 13 residues. Deletions cut 7 bases from V and 2 bases from J, with 7 bases between. Germline assignment: CDR1 SGHRS and CDR2 YFSETQ. As DNA, the CDR3 is TGCGCCAGCCTAGCAACTGGGGCCAACGTCCTGACTTTC. Its protein is CASLATGANVLTF. Full variable domain (missing parts from reference TRBV5-1 and TRBJ2-6): KAGVTQTPRYLIKTRGQQVTLSCSPISGHRSVSWYQQTPGQGLQFLFEYFSETQRNKGNFPGRFSGRQFSNSRSEMNVSTLELGDSALYLCASLATGANVLTFGAGSRLTVL.

This clonotype was detected ten times or more. This chain uses TRBV20-1 with TRBJ1-2; TRBD1 matches 8 bases. The CDR3 loop spans 13 amino acids. Germline V gives CDR1 DFQATT, CDR2 SNEGSKA (reference sequence). Trimming at V came to 2 bases and at J to 5 bases, leaving 4 bases not matched to a gene. The CDR3 nucleotides read TGCAGTGCTAGACCGACAGGGGTGTATGGCTACACCTTC. Translated, it gives CSARPTGVYGYTF.

The J gene is TRBJ2-7, the V gene TRBV5-4; TRBD1 is a possible D gene (6 bases). CDR3 length: 13 residues. The germline V gene has CDR1 SGHNT and CDR2 YYREEE (reference sequence). V lost 4 bases and J 3 bases, leaving 11 bases between the germline ends. In DNA form, the CDR3 reads TGTGCCAGCAGCCCAGGGACATACTACGAGCAGTACTTC. It specifies CASSPGTYYEQYF.

This clonotype was found a few times. One end of the junction varies from germline; a read error may be responsible. V gene TRBV20-1 combines with J gene TRBJ1-6; D is undetermined. This CDR3 is built from 12 residues. Germline loops: CDR1 DFQATT, CDR2 SNEGSKA (reference sequence). CDR3 DNA sequence: TGCAGTGCTAGCGTGGATAAGTCACCCCTCCACTTT. Its protein is CSASVDKSPLHF.

The chain uses TRBV20-1 and TRBJ1-1; no firm D call. Looked up from germline, CDR1 is DFQATT and CDR2 is SNEGSKA (reference sequence). This CDR3 spans 13 amino acids. The ends were cut back, 6 bases at V and 0 bases at J, with 11 bases in the middle. The CDR3 bases are TGCAGTGCCCAGACACTAATGAACACTGAAGCTTTCTTT. It codes for CSAQTLMNTEAFF.

This clonotype has ten or more counts. This rearrangement joins TRBV29-1 to TRBJ2-5; 9 bases are shared with TRBD1. The CDR3 contains 16 residues. J lost 4 bases, V lost 4 bases, and 13 bases had no gene match. Germline CDR1 reads SQVTM; CDR2 reads ANQGSEA. In nucleotides, the CDR3 is TGCAGCGTTGGTCGCGGACAGGGGCTGGTAGGAGAGACCCAGTACTTC. Residues: CSVGRGQGLVGETQYF.

This clonotype was found a few times. This chain uses TRBV11-2 with TRBJ1-1, with 7 positions matching TRBD1. V gave up 1 base and J gave up 8 bases; unmatched junction bases: 19. From germline, CDR1 is SGHAT and CDR2 FQNNGV. The CDR3 is 18 residues long. This CDR3 is CASSLVSYRTGDYSEAFF. CDR3 nucleotide sequence: TGTGCCAGCAGCTTAGTATCTTACCGAACAGGGGATTATTCGGAAGCTTTCTTT.

This clonotype was seen only a few times. The chain carries TRBV7-2 and TRBJ2-7, with 9 bases aligning to TRBD1. J lost 2 bases, V lost 4 bases, and 6 bases had no gene match. This CDR3 is 15 amino acids long. CDR1 SGHTA and CDR2 FQGNSA come from the germline V gene. The CDR3 DNA reads as TGTGCCAGCAGCTATGGGACAGGGAAAGCCTACGAGCAGTACTTC. Protein sequence: CASSYGTGKAYEQYF.

In this sample, this clonotype turned up a few times. This chain uses TRBV7-2 with TRBJ2-2; no clear D. The CDR3 consists of 15 residues. Germline CDR1 and CDR2: SGHTA and FQGNSA. Trimming took 3 bases from V and 7 from J, leaving 15 bases between them. DNA for the CDR3: TGTGCCAGCAGCTTTTGGGCTAGTCATCACGGGGAGCTGTTTTTT. It translates to CASSFWASHHGELFF.

At least ten counts were recorded for this clonotype. V and J are TRBV18 and TRBJ2-1; D is unresolved. V lost 1 base to trimming and J lost 6 bases, with 7 bases between them. The CDR3 loop spans 13 amino acids. Per the germline V gene, CDR1 is KGHSH and CDR2 is LQKENI. CDR3 residues: CASSPRDTNEQFF. For the CDR3, the DNA is TGTGCCAGCTCACCACGAGACACCAATGAGCAGTTCTTC.

This rearrangement joins TRBV2 to TRBJ1-1; D gene ambiguous. This CDR3 is 11 amino acids long. CDR1 and CDR2 from the germline V gene are SNHLY and FYNNEI. The V end lost 6 bases, the J end lost 6 bases, and 8 bases lay between the germline ends. The CDR3 bases are TGTGCCAGCAGGAGCGCCGCTGAAGCTTTCTTT. It is translated as CASRSAAEAFF.

This chain joins TRBV29-1 and TRBJ2-7; D tentatively fits TRBD1 or TRBD2 (5 bases each). The V end was cut by 4 bases, the J end by 5 bases, with 12 bases between. Germline V lookup: CDR1 SQVTM, CDR2 ANQGSEA. This CDR3 has 12 amino acids. CDR3 DNA: TGCAGCGTTGTATCCGGGACGGACGAGCAGTACTTC. Protein: CSVVSGTDEQYF.